This is a list of T cell receptor beta chains from one sample in a study of regulatory T cells in long-lasting Graves disease. Each CDR3 protein is one row after TCRdb ran MiXCR on the multiplex PCR reads. The data contain some 240,000 distinct CDR3 sequences, roughly a fifth of them singletons. The same sample was also studied in work on T cells in Graves' hyperthyroidism and ophthalmopathy.

The source was peripheral blood mononuclear cells (PBMCs), collected at new diagnosis, from a patient treated with antithyroid drugs. The receptors here all came from a woman in her thirties with Graves disease. Both conserved end residues are part of each CDR3.

>TRBV18|TRBJ1-1
CASSPMWADSEAFF
>TRBV20-1|TRBJ1-1
CSARARQLNTEAFF
>TRBV6-2/TRBV6-3|TRBJ1-1
CASSFGQGFTEAFF
>TRBV27|TRBJ2-7
CASSTGSFSYEQYF
>TRBV2|TRBJ2-7
CASNPFYEQYF
>TRBV29-1|TRBJ1-3
CSPKGRPTMFSGNTIYF
>TRBV12-5|TRBJ1-5
CASGLVRGQGASGIQPQHF
>TRBV28|TRBJ2-3
CASNRLAGADTQYF
>TRBV27|TRBJ2-1
CASSGLAAYNEQFF
>TRBV5-1|TRBJ2-1
CASSLVLAENNEQFF
>TRBV15|TRBJ2-5
CATSRVGLPETQYF
>TRBV2|TRBJ2-5
CASTPYTSGQETQYF
>TRBV28|TRBJ1-1
CASSSVGGSNTEAFF
>TRBV28|TRBJ2-5
CASSPSPVRETQYF
>TRBV5-1|TRBJ2-1
CASRTEGALHEQFF
>TRBV12-3/TRBV12-4|TRBJ1-1
CASATGGYPEAFF